The rows below give T cell receptor beta chains drawn from one sample of a study of cytomegalovirus exposure and HLA in healthy donors. Profiled with immunoSEQ multiplex PCR; TCRdb holds only in-frame clones, not every one. The sample contains some 150,000 clones, approximately 84% of which appear only once. The sample was PBMCs. Receptor source: a woman in her fifties or sixties in good health and CMV-seropositive. Both conserved end residues are part of each CDR3. D genes are given only for firm matches. Some rows mark clone size as missing; the rest say once, few, many or name a class of expanded clone.

V	size	J	D	DNA	CDR3
TRBV14	.	TRBJ2-3	.	TGTGCCAGCAGCCAAGACGAGAACTCTGCAGATACGCAGTATTTT	CASSQDENSADTQYF
TRBV21-1	.	TRBJ2-7	.	TGTGCCAGCAGCCCTCGACAGGGAGCGGGGGTCCACACCTACGAGCAGTACTTC	CASSPRQGAGVHTYEQYF
TRBV12-5	.	TRBJ1-1	.	TGTGCTAGTGGTTTAGCGATCGCTGAAGCTTTCTTT	CASGLAIAEAFF
TRBV4-3	.	TRBJ2-7	TRBD2	TGCGCCAGCAGCCTCAGCGGGGTCTCCTACGAGCAGTACTTC	CASSLSGVSYEQYF
TRBV9	.	TRBJ2-1	TRBD1	TGTGCCAGCAATGAGGGGGCGGTTGAGCAGTTCTTC	CASNEGAVEQFF
TRBV5-4	.	TRBJ1-2	.	TGTGCCAGCATGGGCGGGGGACTAGGAGCTAACTATGGCTACACCTTC	CASMGGGLGANYGYTF
TRBV5-3	.	TRBJ1-2	.	TGTGCCAGAAGCTTAAAGGGGTTACCCACCTTC	CARSLKGLPTF
TRBV10-2	.	TRBJ2-3	TRBD2	TGCGCCAGCAGTGAGGGACTAGCGTTCCCACCCGTCACAGATACGCAGTATTTT	CASSEGLAFPPVTDTQYF
TRBV4-2	.	TRBJ2-7	TRBD1	TGTGCCAGCAGCCAAGTAAAGGGGGCGTATCCCTACGAGCAGTACTTC	CASSQVKGAYPYEQYF
TRBV27	.	TRBJ2-1	TRBD2	TGTGCCAGCACCGGGAGGCCCACTTACAATGAGCAGTTCTTC	CASTGRPTYNEQFF
TRBV4-1	.	TRBJ2-6	.	TGCGCCAGCAACCCTACCATCAGGGGCTCTGGGGCCAACGTCCTGACTTTC	CASNPTIRGSGANVLTF
TRBV7-9	.	TRBJ2-3	TRBD2	TGTGCCAGCAGCTTAGTCGGGGGGGAAGATACGCAGTATTTT	CASSLVGGEDTQYF
TRBV10-1	.	TRBJ1-1	.	TGCGCCAGCAGTCCAGCGTTGACGGGGTTAGCTTTCTTT	CASSPALTGLAFF
TRBV29-1	.	TRBJ2-7	.	TGCAGCGTTTTGACAGTCCGTTCCTACGAGCAGTACTTC	CSVLTVRSYEQYF
TRBV4-2	few	TRBJ1-3	TRBD1	TGTGCCAGCAGCCGGGACAGTTCCTCTGGAAACACCATATATTTT	CASSRDSSSGNTIYF
TRBV28	.	TRBJ1-2	.	TGTGCCAGCAGTTCCCGCCTCAGGAAAAATGGCTACACCTTC	CASSSRLRKNGYTF
TRBV7-9	.	TRBJ2-1	TRBD2	TGTGCCAGCAGCCTCCTAGCGGGAGATTACAATGAGCAGTTCTTC	CASSLLAGDYNEQFF
TRBV4-1	.	TRBJ2-1	.	TGCGCCAGCAGCCCCGAGGGGGGGGCTTTAAACGATGAGCAGTTCTTC	CASSPEGGALNDEQFF
TRBV6-1	.	TRBJ1-6	TRBD1	TGTGCCAGCAGTGAAGGGACAGGGGGAAGCTCACCCCTCCACTTT	CASSEGTGGSSPLHF
TRBV9	.	TRBJ1-4	TRBD1	TGTGCCAGCAGCTTCGGGACAGGGGGGGAAATTAATGAAAAACTGTTTTTT	CASSFGTGGEINEKLFF
TRBV20-1	.	TRBJ1-2	.	TGCAGTGCTAGCGGAGTATATGGCTACACCTTC	CSASGVYGYTF
TRBV6-5	once	TRBJ1-1	.	TGTGCCAGCAGTTACTCGGGCAGACTGAACACTGAAGCTTTCTTT	CASSYSGRLNTEAFF
TRBV7-2	.	TRBJ2-5	.	TGTGCCAGCAGCTTCGGACTTTCGGGCAGGTATCAAGAGACCCAGTACTTC	CASSFGLSGRYQETQYF
TRBV7-2	.	TRBJ2-2	.	TGTGCCAGCAGCTTACATTCGCGGGGGAACACCGGGGAGCTGTTTTTT	CASSLHSRGNTGELFF
TRBV5-1	.	TRBJ2-3	.	TGCGCCAGCAGCACAGCTCGAGGGCGAGGTACAGATACGCAGTATTTT	CASSTARGRGTDTQYF
TRBV29-1	.	TRBJ2-7	.	TGCAGCGTTGTGGCTAGGGGTCCCAACGCCTACGAGCAGTACTTC	CSVVARGPNAYEQYF
TRBV6-5	.	TRBJ2-1	.	TGTGCCAGCAGTATGGCTTATGAGCAGTTCTTC	CASSMAYEQFF
TRBV7-2	.	TRBJ2-7	TRBD1	TGTGCCAGCAGCTTGGGACAGGGCCTCCACGAGCAGTACTTC	CASSLGQGLHEQYF
TRBV11-2	few	TRBJ2-1	TRBD1	TGTGCCAGCAGCTTAGAAGGGACAGGAACGGCTGAGCAGTTCTTC	CASSLEGTGTAEQFF
TRBV7-4	few	TRBJ1-6	.	TGTGCCAGCAGCCGGGGAAATTCACCCCTCCACTTT	CASSRGNSPLHF
TRBV6-5	.	TRBJ2-7	TRBD2	TGTGCCAGCAGCTTACGTAGCGGGGGGGCCTACGAGCAGTACTTC	CASSLRSGGAYEQYF
TRBV5-6	few	TRBJ2-7	.	TGTGCCAGCAGCTCGGGACTCTCCTACGAGCAGTACTTC	CASSSGLSYEQYF
TRBV6-5	.	TRBJ2-2	.	TGTGCCAGCAGGACACCGAACACCGGGGAGCTGTTTTTT	CASRTPNTGELFF
TRBV18	.	TRBJ2-1	TRBD2	TGTGCCAGCTCACGTGTTGCGGGGGGGCCCTACAATGAGCAGTTCTTC	CASSRVAGGPYNEQFF
TRBV27	.	TRBJ1-3	.	TGTGCCAGCAGTCCAACGGGTGTAAACACCATATATTTT	CASSPTGVNTIYF
TRBV4-3	.	TRBJ1-3	.	TGCGCCAGCAGCCAAGATCGGGTGGGAAACACCATATATTTT	CASSQDRVGNTIYF
TRBV5-1	.	TRBJ1-3	.	TGCGCCAGCGCCAGGGACTCTGGAAACACCATATATTTT	CASARDSGNTIYF
TRBV2	.	TRBJ2-2	.	TGTGCCAGCAGGGAGGGGACAGCTACGAACACCGGGGAGCTGTTTTTT	CASREGTATNTGELFF
TRBV13	few	TRBJ2-1	TRBD2	TGTGCCAGCAGCTCGAGGACTAGCGGGAGGAAAGAGCAGTTCTTC	CASSSRTSGRKEQFF
TRBV5-1	.	TRBJ1-2	.	TGCGCCAGCAGCTTGGCTCTCAGGAACTATGGCTACACCTTC	CASSLALRNYGYTF
TRBV4-3	.	TRBJ2-3	TRBD2	TGCGCCAGCAGCCAGGACCTGGCGGGGGGGAGCCTCGGGGGTACGCAGTATTTT	CASSQDLAGGSLGGTQYF
TRBV27	.	TRBJ2-7	TRBD2	TGTGCCAGCAGTTATCTAGCGGCGTCCTACGAGCAGTACTTC	CASSYLAASYEQYF
TRBV29-1	.	TRBJ1-2	.	TGCAGCGTTTCAGAGGGAGACTATGGCTACACCTTC	CSVSEGDYGYTF
TRBV4-3	.	TRBJ1-2	.	TGCGCCAGCAGCCAAGAAAGAGGGCATGGCTACACCTTC	CASSQERGHGYTF
TRBV19	.	TRBJ1-5	.	TGTGCCAGTAGTCCCGACAGTTGGGTTCGCCAGCCCCAGCATTTT	CASSPDSWVRQPQHF
TRBV5-1	.	TRBJ2-3	.	TGCGCCAGCAGCTCCGGGACACACACAGATACGCAGTATTTT	CASSSGTHTDTQYF
TRBV30	.	TRBJ1-5	TRBD1	TGTGCCTGGAGTGTACCTGGGCGAACGTCAGGGGGCGCGAACCAGCCCCAGCATTTT	CAWSVPGRTSGGANQPQHF
TRBV28	.	TRBJ2-1	TRBD2	TGTGCCAGCAGTGTGACTAGCGGGAGACGAAATGAGCAGTTCTTC	CASSVTSGRRNEQFF
TRBV6-1	.	TRBJ1-1	.	TGTGCCAGCAGTCTTGGCAAGAACACTGAAGCTTTCTTT	CASSLGKNTEAFF
TRBV7-9	.	TRBJ1-2	.	TGTGCCAGCAGTGACGACAGTTTCTATGGCTACACCTTC	CASSDDSFYGYTF
TRBV5-6	.	TRBJ2-5	.	TGTGCCAGCAGCCAGGGCGGGGGCGGGGAGCAGTACTTC	CASSQGGGGEQYF
TRBV20-1	.	TRBJ2-3	.	TGCAGTGCTAGCATTTCAGATACGCAGTATTTT	CSASISDTQYF
TRBV30	few	TRBJ2-3	TRBD2	TGTGCCTGGTTAAGCACCCTACTAGCGGGGGGTGCAGATACGCAGTATTTT	CAWLSTLLAGGADTQYF
TRBV6-1	.	TRBJ2-5	TRBD2	TGTGCCAGCAGTGAAGCGGGAACCGTGGGACTAGCGGGAGGAAGTCAAGAGACCCAGTACTTC	CASSEAGTVGLAGGSQETQYF